The TCR beta chain described here comes from a study of blood T cells in healthy people across ages. This clonotype has only a few counts. Its antigen is unidentified. Through a sample-barcoded 5' primer and a J-beta primer mix, a second PCR was run for 7 to 11 cycles. Each cDNA was tagged by a template-switch adaptor containing 12 random nucleotides. MiXCR was run by TCRdb on the 5' RACE reads, yielding one entry per CDR3 protein. The table records about 1.5 million distinct CDR3 sequences, approximately 38% of them present only once. The study's findings and limits: Estimates based on one million T cells were treated as lower bounds.

In germline, CDR1 is DFQATT, CDR2 SNEGSKA (reference sequence). The trim removed 1 base at V and 10 bases at J, leaving 9 bases unmatched. This CDR3 has 14 residues. This TCR was recovered from a woman between 18 and 30 years old in good health. The specimen sequenced was blood. The V and J genes are TRBV20-1 and TRBJ2-1, with 8 nucleotides matching TRBD2. CDR3 DNA sequence: TGCAGTGCTAGAGTCCTAGCGGGTGGGATAGAGCAGTTCTTC. Protein sequence: CSARVLAGGIEQFF.